This is a list of T cell receptor beta chains from one sample in a study of blood T cell repertoires in COVID-19. Sequencing was performed with immunoSEQ multiplex PCR; in TCRdb, only in-frame clones are kept and a portion is missing. The sample shows approximately 290,000 clones, roughly 87% of them seen only once. Material for sequencing was peripheral blood. These TCRs come from a young man with active or convalescent COVID-19. The CDR3 runs from the conserved cysteine through the conserved F or W. The D gene is left open where the match is weak. Expanded clones are given a class, and other clones once, few, many or no size at all.

d_gene,v_gene,j_gene,abundance,CDR3aa,CDR3nt
TRBD2,TRBV7-9,TRBJ2-7,.,CASSLGTSGVGEQYF,TGTGCCAGCAGCTTAGGAACTAGCGGGGTTGGCGAGCAGTACTTC
.,TRBV4-3,TRBJ2-1,.,CASSKTLANEQFF,TGCGCCAGCAGCAAAACCCTAGCGAATGAGCAGTTCTTC
.,TRBV4-2,TRBJ2-7,.,CASSQDHGQIILGPEYF,TGTGCCAGCAGCCAAGATCACGGCCAAATCATACTAGGCCCAGAGTACTTC
.,TRBV5-6,TRBJ1-1,.,CASSLEFGGTEAFF,TGTGCCAGCAGCTTGGAGTTCGGAGGCACTGAAGCTTTCTTT
.,TRBV11-2,TRBJ2-7,.,CASSLFQGGIYEQYF,TGTGCCAGCAGCTTATTTCAGGGTGGAATTTACGAGCAGTACTTC
TRBD1,TRBV5-1,TRBJ1-1,.,CASSRNGPGTGNTEAFF,TGCGCCAGCAGCCGGAACGGCCCCGGGACAGGTAACACTGAAGCTTTCTTT
.,TRBV6-5,TRBJ2-2,.,CASNGEGGTGELFF,TGTGCCAGCAACGGTGAAGGGGGCACCGGGGAGCTGTTTTTT
TRBD2,TRBV4-1,TRBJ2-2,.,CASSQPPTSVTGELFF,TGCGCCAGCAGCCAACCCCCGACTAGCGTCACCGGGGAGCTGTTTTTT
TRBD1,TRBV23-1,TRBJ2-5,.,CASSHRTGGWGSANF,TGCGCCAGCAGTCATAGGACAGGCGGCTGGGGTTCTGCGAACTTC
.,TRBV7-8,TRBJ1-1,.,CASSLTRSMWTEAFF,TGTGCCAGCAGCTTAACTAGGTCGATGTGGACTGAAGCTTTCTTT
TRBD1,TRBV19,TRBJ1-5,.,CASSDRGVQPQHF,TGTGCCAGTAGTGACAGGGGGGTTCAGCCCCAGCATTTT
TRBD1,TRBV2,TRBJ1-1,once,CASSTRQGAEAFF,TGTGCCAGCAGTACACGACAGGGGGCTGAAGCTTTCTTT
TRBD1,TRBV4-1,TRBJ1-5,once,CASSLYPGTDSNQPQHF,TGCGCCAGCAGCCTGTACCCCGGGACAGATAGCAATCAGCCCCAGCATTTT
TRBD2,TRBV4-2,TRBJ2-1,few,CASSPPWGGRGYEQFF,TGTGCCAGCAGCCCTCCCTGGGGCGGGAGAGGCTATGAGCAGTTCTTC
TRBD2,TRBV5-1,TRBJ2-5,.,CASRTSDQETQYF,TGCGCCAGCAGAACTAGCGATCAAGAGACCCAGTACTTC
TRBD1,TRBV7-9,TRBJ1-1,.,CASSFPRTGNTEAFF,TGTGCCAGCAGCTTCCCTCGGACAGGGAACACTGAAGCTTTCTTT
.,TRBV4-3,TRBJ2-2,.,CASSQEHPRTANTGELFF,TGCGCCAGCAGCCAAGAACATCCCAGGACAGCGAACACCGGGGAGCTGTTTTTT
.,TRBV7-9,TRBJ2-3,.,CASSLRREGYGTDTQYF,TGTGCCAGCAGCTTAAGGCGGGAAGGGTACGGCACAGATACGCAGTATTTT
TRBD2,TRBV7-6,TRBJ2-1,.,CASSLSGGNPYNEQFF,TGTGCCAGCAGCTTAAGCGGGGGTAACCCCTACAATGAGCAGTTCTTC
.,TRBV7-2,TRBJ2-3,.,CASSPRIGSTDTQYF,TGTGCCAGCAGCCCTAGGATCGGGAGCACAGATACGCAGTATTTT
TRBD1,TRBV5-1,TRBJ1-1,few,CASRRLGTANTEAFF,TGCGCCAGCAGAAGATTAGGGACAGCGAACACTGAAGCTTTCTTT
.,TRBV2,TRBJ2-6,.,CASSGSSRGAASGANVLTF,TGTGCCAGCAGTGGGTCGTCCAGGGGCGCGGCTTCTGGGGCCAACGTCCTGACTTTC
.,TRBV7-2,TRBJ1-6,.,CASSKRQVTSSPIHSPLHF,TGTGCCAGCAGCAAAAGACAGGTTACCAGTTCACCCATTCATTCACCCCTCCACTTT
.,TRBV7-9,TRBJ2-7,.,CASSSGTEQYF,TGTGCCAGCAGCTCCGGGACAGAGCAGTACTTC
.,TRBV27,TRBJ2-3,once,CASSLYGDTQYF,TGTGCCAGCAGTCTCTACGGAGATACGCAGTATTTT
.,TRBV6-2/TRBV6-3,TRBJ1-2,once,CASCYQASGKGLRGYTF,TGTGCCAGCTGTTATCAGGCATCAGGGAAGGGGTTACGTGGCTACACCTTC
TRBD1,TRBV5-1,TRBJ2-7,.,CASSLHGQGNYEQYF,TGCGCCAGCAGCTTACATGGACAGGGAAACTACGAGCAGTACTTC
TRBD1,TRBV10-2,TRBJ2-7,.,CASSADRDGEQYF,TGCGCCAGCAGCGCGGACAGGGACGGGGAGCAGTACTTC
TRBD2,TRBV28,TRBJ2-7,.,CASSLVLAGRYEQYF,TGTGCCAGCAGTTTAGTTCTAGCGGGGCGTTACGAGCAGTACTTC
TRBD2,TRBV29-1,TRBJ2-1,.,CSVVGLAEGSYNEQFF,TGCAGCGTTGTGGGACTAGCGGAAGGATCCTACAATGAGCAGTTCTTC
.,TRBV6-5,TRBJ1-6,.,CASSYGTPNSPLHF,TGTGCCAGCAGTTATGGGACACCTAATTCACCCCTCCACTTT